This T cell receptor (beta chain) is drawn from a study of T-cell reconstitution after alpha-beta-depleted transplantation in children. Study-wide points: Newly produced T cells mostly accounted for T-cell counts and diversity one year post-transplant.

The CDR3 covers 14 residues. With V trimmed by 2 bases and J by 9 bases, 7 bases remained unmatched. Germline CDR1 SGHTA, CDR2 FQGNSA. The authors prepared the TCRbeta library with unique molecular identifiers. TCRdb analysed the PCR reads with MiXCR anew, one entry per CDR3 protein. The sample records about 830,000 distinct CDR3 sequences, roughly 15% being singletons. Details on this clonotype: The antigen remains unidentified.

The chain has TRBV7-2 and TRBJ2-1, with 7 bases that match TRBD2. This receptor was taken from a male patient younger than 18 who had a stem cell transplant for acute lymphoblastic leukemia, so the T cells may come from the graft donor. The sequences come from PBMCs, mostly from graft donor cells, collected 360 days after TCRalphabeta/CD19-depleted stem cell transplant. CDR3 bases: TGTGCCAGCAGCTTACGGCGCCCGGGGGGTGAGCAGTTCTTC. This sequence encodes CASSLRRPGGEQFF.